Listed below are T cell receptor beta chains from one sample, sequenced in a study of T-cell memory formation after mild COVID-19. A single record per CDR3 protein comes from TCRdb applying MiXCR to the 5' RACE reads. The sample holds approximately 400,000 distinct CDR3 sequences; more than 20% are singletons and the top ten take 8.5% to 9%. The sample consisted of PBMCs or a T cell subset sorted from them (not recorded which). The receptor set was obtained from an adult woman who had mild COVID-19 (a few samples of this study predate the infection). Cell type and time point are not known. The CDR3 runs from the conserved cysteine through the conserved F or W. The D gene is left open where the match is weak. Not all rows give a size; the values are once, few, many and, for expanded clones, a class.

size	D	V	J	DNA	CDR3
-	-	TRBV9	TRBJ2-1	TGTGCCAGCAGCGCTAGCCGAAGGAGGAATGAGCAGTTCTTC	CASSASRRRNEQFF
few	TRBD2	TRBV5-6	TRBJ2-3	TGTGCCAGCAGCTGGACTAGCGGGAGGCGGACAGATACGCAGTATTTT	CASSWTSGRRTDTQYF
few	-	TRBV20-1	TRBJ2-7	TGCAGTGCTAGAGCGCCCGGGGGCAACAACTACGAGCAGTACTTC	CSARAPGGNNYEQYF
-	-	TRBV7-9	TRBJ1-1	TGTGCCAGCAGCCCGACGGCGGACTCCACTGAAGCTTTCTTT	CASSPTADSTEAFF
once	-	TRBV12-3/TRBV12-4	TRBJ1-3	TGTGCCAGCAGTTTAGCCCCAAACACCATATATTTT	CASSLAPNTIYF
-	TRBD2	TRBV13	TRBJ2-3	TGTGCCAGCAGCTTCTCGACTAGCGCTAGCACAGATACGCAGTATTTT	CASSFSTSASTDTQYF
-	-	TRBV7-7	TRBJ1-1	TGTGCCAGCAGCTTACGGGGGGGCGTGCAGAACACTGAAGCTTTCTTT	CASSLRGGVQNTEAFF
-	-	TRBV7-8	TRBJ2-5	TGTGCCAGCAGCTTATCAGTCAGCAGGTCTCGGGAGACCCAGTACTTC	CASSLSVSRSRETQYF
-	-	TRBV29-1	TRBJ2-7	TGCAGCGTTGGCAAAGACTCCTACGAGCAGTACTTC	CSVGKDSYEQYF
-	TRBD1	TRBV5-1	TRBJ1-6	TGCGCCAGCAGCTTGGGGGACAGGGGAGCTTCACCCCTCCACTTT	CASSLGDRGASPLHF
-	-	TRBV24-1	TRBJ2-3	TGTGCCACCAGTGATTTAGACGGATTCGATACGCAGTATTTT	CATSDLDGFDTQYF
-	-	TRBV20-1	TRBJ2-3	TGCAGTGTTTTGCCAGCCGATACGCAGTATTTT	CSVLPADTQYF
few	-	TRBV7-9	TRBJ2-7	TGTGCCAGCAGCTTAGAGGGCAGGGGCAGTGTCGAGCAGTACTTC	CASSLEGRGSVEQYF
few	-	TRBV6-2/TRBV6-3	TRBJ2-1	TGTGCCAGCAGACGCCAAGTCAGTGAGCAGTTCTTC	CASRRQVSEQFF
-	TRBD1	TRBV19	TRBJ1-1	TGTGCCAGTAAACGACAGGGTATTCAGAACACTGAAGCTTTCTTT	CASKRQGIQNTEAFF
few	-	TRBV7-2	TRBJ2-5	TGTGCCAGCAGCTTTTCTCGGGGCGAGACCCAGTACTTC	CASSFSRGETQYF
once	-	TRBV4-3	TRBJ2-7	TGCGCCAGCAGCCAAGATCTTAATACCTACGAGCAGTACTTC	CASSQDLNTYEQYF
-	TRBD2	TRBV20-1	TRBJ2-3	TGCAGTGCTAGCTCCAATACCCTCGCGGGAGGTTCCACAGATACGCAGTATTTT	CSASSNTLAGGSTDTQYF
-	-	TRBV4-1	TRBJ2-5	TGCGCCAGCAGCCAGCGGCGGCAAGAGACCCAGTACTTC	CASSQRRQETQYF
-	TRBD2	TRBV7-2	TRBJ2-1	TGTGCCAGCAGCCAAGTGGCAATTAGCGGGTCGGGCCATGAGCAGTTCTTC	CASSQVAISGSGHEQFF
-	TRBD1	TRBV18	TRBJ2-5	TGTGCCAGCTCACCGCAGACAGGGGAAGAGACCCAGTACTTC	CASSPQTGEETQYF
many	-	TRBV6-2/TRBV6-3	TRBJ2-7	TGTGCCAGCAGTTACTCGAACCCTATGGGACGGTACGAGCAGTACTTC	CASSYSNPMGRYEQYF
many	-	TRBV2	TRBJ1-1	TGTGCCAGCAGTGACAATTGGGGGACTGAAGCTTTCTTT	CASSDNWGTEAFF